This entry concerns a single TCR beta chain. The antigen it binds to is not known. The sample holds no much larger clone one base away, and base qualities are not on file. The CDR3 goes from the cysteine to the phenylalanine over 14 residues. Only the CDR3 part of the read is kept: 42 bases, read in frame from the first base. The CDR1 and CDR2 encoded by the germline V gene are SNHLY and FYNNEI. Clipping removes 5 bases from V and 10 bases from J, with 12 as the unmatched junction base count. Libraries were built with the immunoSEQ multiplex PCR assay. A mixture of 60 forward primers for TCR Vbeta segments and 13 reverse primers for TCR Jbeta segments was used in the multiplex PCR. The CDR3 region of rearranged TCR beta genes was amplified from genomic DNA by a multiplex PCR assay. Amplified TCR beta libraries were sequenced as 87-base-pair reads on the Illumina HiSeq System. The original pipeline was this. In a later analysis, roughly 80 million unique TCR beta chains were counted across the 690 or so repertoires, and some 10 million of these chains were shared by at least two donors. A nearest-neighbor algorithm error-corrected the raw reads and collapsed the reads into unique sequences, merging closely related sequences to remove PCR and sequencing errors. V, D and J gene segments were assigned by aligning CDR3 sequences to IMGT reference sequences. For a sequence to be retained, at least a six-nucleotide match to both a V gene segment and a J gene segment was required. A rearrangement was called productive if the CDR3 had no stop codons and remained in frame with V and J, and every other rearrangement was called non-productive. Following IMGT convention, CDR3 was defined as the stretch from the second conserved V-encoded cysteine up to the conserved J-encoded phenylalanine. In an earlier analysis of roughly 580 of the donors, sequences lacking an unambiguous match to a single V gene segment were excluded. An earlier analysis of 587 of the donors called V segments functional above 56.7% productive rearrangements and segregating when the between-donor standard deviation exceeded 5%. A statistical classification framework was built to diagnose cytomegalovirus status from the catalog of TCR beta chain sequences. V and J gene assignment, in a later analysis, came from comparing TCR nucleotide sequences with IMGT/GENE-DB human TR gene sequences. A later analysis assigned CDR3 sequences and most-parsimonious VDJ recombination scenarios with the TCRdist pipeline. In a later analysis, each TCR beta chain was defined by its CDR3 amino acid sequence together with its V-gene family, and reads lacking a unique V-gene family were excluded. A later analysis removed roughly 590 highly shared, low-generation-probability nucleotide sequences to deal with suspected cross-contamination and a sequencing artifact. In a later analysis, a clonal expansion index for each public chain was calculated from normalized within-repertoire ranks of inferred template counts. In a later analysis, generation probabilities were computed using a VDJ recombination model fitted to out-of-frame rearrangements, and the results were checked against IGoR. A later analysis scored TCR-TCR, TCR-HLA and TCR-CMV co-occurrence with hypergeometric tests, applying a repertoire-size bias correction to TCR pairs. In a later analysis, false discovery rates were estimated by permuting HLA or CMV assignments 20 times. A later analysis grouped co-occurring TCRs with DBSCAN, adding TCRdist sequence similarity when clustering within HLA-allele-positive subsets. Repertoires with fewer than 30,000 or more than 120,000 public chains, plus five repertoires with anomalous nucleotide sharing, were excluded from co-occurrence clustering. In its TCRdb copy, this immuneACCESS table keeps in-frame sequences only and misses some clones. Where compared with another copy, unresolved V genes explain less than half of these, and the others have no known cause. Clonal size and the V and J genes are those of that table, whereas D and trimming came from the DNA. The sample table shows roughly 100,000 clones, and under 85% are seen once. Of the sample, roughly 8.6% falls within the top ten clones.

This entry is derived from a study of cytomegalovirus exposure and HLA in healthy donors (dated by TCRdb to 2016 to 2017). Broadly, across the study: According to an earlier analysis of several hundred of the donors, 200 million or so T cells yielded approximately 120 million unique TCR beta sequences and 276 Gb of sequence data. Both class I and class II loci were covered by HLA typing, at four-digit resolution. In a later genetic analysis, genome-wide SNP genotypes for about 55% of the roughly 700 donors were used, and that subset was treated as a discovery cohort. High-throughput TCR immunosequencing, statistical association of individual TCRs with disease status, and machine learning were combined to predict cytomegalovirus infection status. Typing coverage differed by locus: A, B, C, DRB1 and DQB1 were typed in roughly 629-640 donors, DQA1 in 522, DPA1 in some 600, and DPB1 in just under 490. The genetic ancestry cluster associated with self-reported Caucasian donors included around 76% of the roughly 390 genotyped donors. Around 320 gigabases of sequencing data and tens of millions of unique TCR sequences were included in an early release covering about 620 HLA-typed donors. Rather than drawing on any new phenotypic data, the later analysis identified candidate immune exposures from TCR beta sequences and the way those sequences occurred across donors. Because of strong linkage in the cohort, roughly five DR-DQ haplotypes were treated as single units for association and clustering. In addition to the first cohort of around 670 subjects, a separate validation cohort of approximately 120 different subjects was used. All discovery cohort repertoires had been generated on a single sequencing platform. Among over 350 genotyped donors of the cohort, an average of 235,054 unique TCR beta nucleotide sequences were sequenced per donor, roughly 18% of them non-productive. Donor age, sex, ethnicity and CMV serostatus were compiled together with the repertoire data. The study was designed to test whether signatures of past pathogen exposure could be identified by cataloging public T cell receptors. In an earlier analysis of 500 to 650 of the donors, high-throughput TCR beta sequencing was used to judge whether each TCR beta V gene segment behaved as functional or pseudogenic. Using immunosequencing, the study profiled T cell repertoires from 550 to 750 subjects and related those repertoires to cytomegalovirus serostatus. A later analysis re-analyzed previously published TCR beta repertoires from 650 to 800 donors and added high-resolution HLA genotyping to study TCR occurrence patterns.

The cohort was made up of about 670 healthy bone marrow donors. At the time of sampling, all cohort members were nominally healthy, though unrecorded immune exposures were likely present. The donor was CMV seropositive and was included in the group of 250 to 300 seropositive cohort members. A peripheral blood sample was collected from each donor, and TCR beta sequencing was performed on peripheral blood mononuclear cells. The Qiagen DNeasy Blood Extraction Kit was used to extract genomic DNA from the blood cell samples. Study-wide findings and limitations: In this cohort, only TCR beta chains were sequenced, and detectable features were limited by the absence of alpha or paired-chain data. Most CMV-associated TCR beta chains appeared to be HLA-restricted in a later analysis, and the HLA associations seemed to be driven largely by CMV exposure. In a later genetic analysis, a missense DCLRE1C variant was associated with V-gene and J-gene trimming of TCR beta chains, and the association was replicated in an independent cohort. According to a later analysis, TCR association rates differed among HLA loci, with DRB1 alleles showing the most associated TCRs and HLA-C alleles showing the fewest. In both the original and validation cohorts, the classifier was reported to diagnose cytomegalovirus status with high specificity and sensitivity. Sequencing depth was assumed to be roughly uniform across donors in the presence/absence analyses, though that assumption may not hold. Correlated functional status among segregating V segments might be attributable to linkage disequilibrium, but an unknown experimental factor could not be ruled out. The study listed around 160 TCR beta chains as associated with cytomegalovirus. In a later analysis, HLA-associated TCR beta chains were found to be more clonally expanded and to have lower generation probabilities than equally common non-associated chains. Because HLA typing was unavailable for some donors at each locus, only the typed subset was used in association tests. Three of the identified cytomegalovirus-associated TCR beta chains were confirmed in vitro to be specific for cytomegalovirus antigens. Assigning TCR associations to individual alleles was difficult when HLA alleles, especially DR and DQ, strongly co-occurred. The authors suggested that the approach could potentially be extended to other disease states and immunological phenotypes. In an earlier analysis of 450 to 750 of the donors, most TCR beta V segments appeared in productive rearrangements about 90% or about 30% of the time, broadly matching IMGT annotations. While some public TCRs were present in many individuals, most TCR sequences turned up only very rarely across donors. A further reported finding was that TCR beta sequences accurately predicted the HLA-A and HLA-B alleles for most subjects in the first cohort. A cluster of highly shared sequence variants was judged likely to be a technical artifact of the sequencing pipeline. About 15 rarely observed V segments, including chromosome 9 orphons, were excluded from the earlier analysis of a few hundred of the donors because counts were too low. Some IMGT-functional V segments, including TRBV6-2 and TRBV6-3, could not be told apart with the 87-base-pair reads, so those segments were excluded. A later genetic analysis reported fewer N-insertions in productive TCRs among donors in an Asian-associated ancestry cluster than the roughly 700-donor mean. The only immune exposure information available for the cohort was CMV serostatus. A later analysis reported that several top co-occurrence clusters appeared linked to parvovirus B19, influenza, CMV and Epstein-Barr virus. At a false discovery rate of 0.05, a later analysis linked about 16,000 TCR beta sequences to specific HLA alleles.

The TCR sequence derives from a woman aged 40 to 55 in good health and CMV-seropositive. The sequencing sample was made of PBMCs. The V and J genes are TRBV2 and TRBJ1-1; the junction holds 8 bases that match TRBD1. The DNA is TGTGCCAGCAGTTATACAGGGGGTGCGGTTGGAGCTTTCTTT. Its translation reads: CASSYTGGAVGAFF. The entire variable domain, with the stretches around the CDR3 drawn from the reference TRBV2 and TRBJ1-1 proteins, is EPEVTQTPSHQVTQMGQEVILRCVPISNHLYFYWYRQILGQKVEFLVSFYNNEISEKSEIFDDQFSVERPDGSNFTLKIRSTKLEDSAMYFCASSYTGGAVGAFFGQGTRLTVV.